The 24 T cell receptor beta chains below all came from one sample that was sequenced in a study of blood T cell repertoires in COVID-19. Here immunoSEQ multiplex PCR was the method, and the copy in TCRdb shows in-frame clones only, minus some. The table records some 460,000 clones, roughly 87% of them present only once. The sequenced material came from PBMCs or T cells enriched from blood (not recorded which). Every receptor here comes from a woman between 18 and 29 years old with acute COVID-19.

This clone is a singleton in its sample. The chain carries TRBV30 and TRBJ2-1; 8 nucleotides agree with TRBD2. The CDR3 runs to 14 residues. Germline V lookup: CDR1 GTSNPN, CDR2 SVGIG (reference sequence). The ends lost 0 bases at V and 7 bases at J; junction bases unmatched: 5. The CDR3 nucleotides read TGTGCCTGGAGTGTGGCTAGCGGGTTGAATGAGCAGTTCTTC. Amino acids: CAWSVASGLNEQFF.

The chain combines TRBV7-8 with TRBJ2-1, with 15 bases matching TRBD2. Trimming cost V 4 bases and J 8 bases; bases outside gene matches: 9. The CDR3 sequence is 17 residues long. The germline CDR1 and CDR2 sequences are SGHVS and FQNEAQ. CDR3 loop: CASSSRTSGRVADEQFF. CDR3 DNA sequence: TGTGCCAGCAGCTCAAGGACTAGCGGGAGGGTTGCGGATGAGCAGTTCTTC.

This chain connects TRBV11-2 to TRBJ1-4; D unresolved. CDR3 length: 18 residues. The germline V gene encodes CDR1 SGHAT and CDR2 FQNNGV. V was trimmed by 5 bases and J by 5 bases, leaving 24 bases between them. In DNA form, the CDR3 reads TGTGCCAGCAGCCAGATGTACCCCATCCGGAGGGAGAATGAAAAACTGTTTTTT. It specifies CASSQMYPIRRENEKLFF.

This chain links TRBV11-2 with TRBJ2-7, with TRBD2 matching over 10 bases. Germline loops: CDR1 SGHAT, CDR2 FQNNGV. Trimming took 4 bases from V and 7 from J; bases not matched to a gene: 13. This CDR3 has 16 amino acids. The CDR3: CASSSHTGTSVQEQYF. The CDR3 nucleotides read TGTGCCAGCAGCTCCCACACCGGGACTAGCGTCCAAGAGCAGTACTTC.

In DNA form, the CDR3 reads TGTGCCAGCAGCTTAGCAGGGGTTAATGAAAAACTGTTTTTT. It encodes CASSLAGVNEKLFF. V is TRBV7-6 and J is TRBJ1-4; the D gene is possibly TRBD1 (5 bases). Trimming cost V 0 bases and J 4 bases, with 6 bases left between them. Germline values: CDR1 SGHVS, CDR2 FNYEAQ. The CDR3 extends over 14 amino acids.

V and J are TRBV5-6 and TRBJ1-5; D unclear. Germline V gives CDR1 SGHDT, CDR2 YYEEEE. CDR3 length: 14 residues. Between the trimmed V and J ends, which lost 0 bases and 3 bases, there was a span of 7 bases. CDR3 bases: TGTGCCAGCAGCTTGGCACAGACCAATCAGCCCCAGCATTTT. Residues: CASSLAQTNQPQHF.

The CDR3 protein is CASSRDTDYEQYF. Here the CDR3 DNA reads TGTGCCAGCAGCCGAGACACGGACTACGAGCAGTACTTC. V and J are TRBV6-5 and TRBJ2-7; unclear D gene. Germline V gene lookup returns CDR1 MNHEY and CDR2 SVGAGI. The CDR3 sequence is 13 residues long. The germline V and J ends were trimmed by 6 bases and 3 bases, with 12 bases remaining between them.

The table lists this clone with a count of one. The chain links TRBV19 to TRBJ1-5; a possible D gene is TRBD1 (5 bases). CDR3 length: 13 residues. Trimming pared 5 bases from V and 6 bases from J, leaving 11 bases between. From germline, CDR1 is LNHDA and CDR2 SQIVND (reference sequence). CDR3 in DNA: TGTGCCAGTAGTCCCCCCCAGGGTCAGCCCCAGCATTTT. Protein product: CASSPPQGQPQHF. Full variable domain (missing parts from reference TRBV19 and TRBJ1-5): DGGITQSPKYLFRKEGQNVTLSCEQNLNHDAMYWYRQDPGQGLRLIYYSQIVNDFQKGDIAEGYSVSREKKESFPLTVTSAQKNPTAFYLCASSPPQGQPQHFGDGTRLSIL.

V is TRBV27 and J is TRBJ2-2; TRBD2 agrees at 11 bases. V was clipped by 8 bases and J by 4 bases; unmatched bases: 9. The germline gives CDR1 MNHEY, CDR2 SMNVEV (reference sequence). This CDR3 spans 16 amino acids. The DNA of the CDR3 is TGTGCCAGCCTGACTAGCGGGGTCCCCTTCACCGGGGAGCTGTTTTTT. It translates to CASLTSGVPFTGELFF.

This chain uses TRBV27 with TRBJ2-3; D is possibly TRBD2 (6 bases). Looked up from germline, CDR1 is MNHEY and CDR2 is SMNVEV (reference sequence). Trimming took 7 bases from V and 5 from J, leaving 7 bases between them. The CDR3 runs 11 residues. The CDR3 sequence: CASMGGDTQYF. Written as DNA, the CDR3 is TGTGCCAGCATGGGGGGAGATACGCAGTATTTT.

This chain connects TRBV6-5 to TRBJ2-1; 10 nucleotides align to TRBD2. The CDR3 has 13 residues. Unmatched junction bases numbered 7, after V lost 11 bases and J lost 6 bases. Germline CDR1 and CDR2: MNHEY and SVGAGI. CDR3 sequence reads: CAYRTSGSNEQFF. Written as DNA, the CDR3 is TGTGCCTACAGGACTAGCGGCTCCAATGAGCAGTTCTTC.

The gene calls are TRBV4-1 and TRBJ2-4; TRBD1 is a possible D gene (5 bases). Per the germline V gene, CDR1 is MGHRA and CDR2 is YSYEKL. This CDR3 comprises 15 residues. Trimming pared 1 base from V and 8 bases from J, leaving 15 bases between. The CDR3 protein is CASSQVYAGSDIQYF. CDR3 nucleotides: TGCGCCAGCAGCCAAGTCTACGCAGGGTCGGACATTCAGTACTTC.

This clone has just a few counts. The chain combines TRBV28 with TRBJ2-1, with no clear D. The V end was cut by 5 bases, the J end by 5 bases, with 16 bases between. Germline assignment: CDR1 MDHEN and CDR2 SYDVKM. This CDR3 spans 15 amino acids. The CDR3 reads CASSLTGRQDNEQFF. Written as DNA, the CDR3 is TGTGCCAGCAGTCTCACTGGTCGACAAGACAATGAGCAGTTCTTC.

This clone has a handful of counts. The V call is TRBV10-3, the J call TRBJ1-6; D unclear. V was pared by 2 bases and J by 0 bases, with 8 bases between. The CDR3 consists of 16 residues. Germline lookup yields CDR1 ENHRY and CDR2 SYGVKD. CDR3 sequence reads: CAISETGSSYNSPLHF. Here the CDR3 DNA reads TGTGCCATCAGTGAGACGGGAAGCTCCTATAATTCACCCCTCCACTTT.

The chain couples TRBV15 to TRBJ2-1; 10 bases map to TRBD2. V lost 3 bases and J lost 9; bases outside the gene matches: 8. In germline, CDR1 is LNHNV, CDR2 YYDKDF (reference sequence). This CDR3 has 15 amino acids. The CDR3 is CATSRTSGGAIEQFF. For the CDR3, the DNA is TGTGCCACCAGCAGGACGAGCGGGGGGGCAATTGAGCAGTTCTTC. Variable domain in full (rest from reference TRBV15 and TRBJ2-1): DAMVIQNPRYQVTQFGKPVTLSCSQTLNHNVMYWYQQKSSQAPKLLFHYYDKDFNNEADTPDNFQSRRPNTSFCFLDIRSPGLGDTAMYLCATSRTSGGAIEQFFGPGTRLTVL.

This sequence joins TRBV4-1 and TRBJ2-1, with a tentative D call TRBD1 (6 bases). Trimming removed 1 base from V and 7 bases from J, with 11 bases in between. CDR3 length: 14 amino acids. Germline values: CDR1 MGHRA, CDR2 YSYEKL. The CDR3 spells CASSQGQVGNEQFF. Written as DNA, the CDR3 is TGCGCCAGCAGCCAAGGACAGGTTGGGAATGAGCAGTTCTTC.

This chain links TRBV7-8 with TRBJ1-1; D not resolved. There are 14 residues in the CDR3. With 1 base removed from V and 4 bases from J, the gap between germline ends came to 10 bases. In germline, CDR1 is SGHVS, CDR2 FQNEAQ. The CDR3 here is CASSLESGSTEAFF. CDR3 DNA: TGTGCCAGCAGCTTAGAGTCGGGGTCCACTGAAGCTTTCTTT.

The chain joins TRBV19 to TRBJ2-7; D is possibly TRBD1 (6 bases). Germline V gene sequence: CDR1 LNHDA, CDR2 SQIVND (reference sequence). This CDR3 has 15 amino acids. Trimming shortened V by 3 bases and J by 0 bases, and 12 bases separated the two germline ends. The DNA for the CDR3 is TGTGCCAGTAGTATGGACAGTCAAAACTCCTACGAGCAGTACTTC. It codes for CASSMDSQNSYEQYF.

The genes are TRBV28 and TRBJ1-2, with D uncertain. Trimming removed 7 bases at V and 4 bases at J, with 10 bases between. Germline CDR1 reads MDHEN; CDR2 reads SYDVKM. The CDR3 is 12 amino acids. The CDR3 loop is CASTNSIYGYTF. The CDR3 DNA reads TGTGCCAGCACCAACTCCATCTATGGCTACACCTTC.

Judged by abundance, this clone is medium-sized. This chain links TRBV19 with TRBJ2-7; possible D gene TRBD1, 6 bases. The ends were cut back, 5 bases at V and 4 bases at J, with 18 bases in the middle. The CDR3 totals 15 residues. Germline V gives CDR1 LNHDA, CDR2 SQIVND (reference sequence). CDR3 nucleotides: TGTGCCAGTAGTTACCGACGGACAGAAATTTACGAGCAGTACTTC. It specifies CASSYRRTEIYEQYF.

V is TRBV30 and J is TRBJ2-1; D gene uncertain. With 2 bases removed from V and 0 bases from J, the gap between germline ends came to 8 bases. The CDR3 is 14 amino acids. Germline V gene data show CDR1 as GTSNPN and CDR2 as SVGIG (reference sequence). The CDR3: CAWSYRSSYNEQFF. CDR3 sequence (DNA): TGTGCCTGGAGTTACCGGAGCTCCTACAATGAGCAGTTCTTC.

The chain combines TRBV28 with TRBJ1-1; D perhaps matches TRBD1 (6 bases). The V gene lost 6 bases and the J gene lost 5 bases, with 19 bases spanning the gap. The CDR3 consists of 15 residues. The germline V gene encodes CDR1 MDHEN and CDR2 SYDVKM. The CDR3 region is CASSPPRGARTEAFF. DNA for the CDR3: TGTGCCAGCAGCCCCCCGCGGGGGGCGCGTACTGAAGCTTTCTTT.

The chain links TRBV6-2 or TRBV6-3 to TRBJ2-1; D remains unclear. The CDR3 is 16 amino acids. The V and J ends lost 0 bases and 5 bases respectively, with 14 bases between them. Germline CDR1 reads MNHEY; CDR2 reads SVGEGT. CDR3 sequence reads: CASSYSSVWVDNEQFF. For the CDR3, the DNA is TGTGCCAGCAGTTACTCGAGCGTTTGGGTCGACAATGAGCAGTTCTTC.

This rearrangement joins TRBV5-1 to TRBJ2-3; D gene ambiguous. V lost 3 bases and J lost 0, with 14 bases in between. Germline CDR1 reads SGHRS; CDR2 reads YFSETQ. This CDR3 comprises 16 residues. As DNA, the CDR3 is TGCGCCAGCAGCTCTGGAGTTCGATCTAGCACAGATACGCAGTATTTT. Translated: CASSSGVRSSTDTQYF.